One sample yielded the 5 T cell receptor beta chains listed below, sequenced in a study of T-cell reconstitution after alpha-beta-depleted transplantation in children. TCRbeta library preparation incorporated unique molecular identifiers. TCRdb ran MiXCR on the PCR reads and lists one entry per CDR3 protein. The sample gives 440,000 or so distinct CDR3 sequences, 43% of which show up once; 25% to 30% is in the top ten. Specimen: PBMCs, collected before TCRalphabeta/CD19-depleted stem cell transplant. The receptors derive from a girl aged 2 to 9 with aplastic anemia, due to receive a stem cell transplant.

The chain recombines TRBV11-2 with TRBJ1-5; 10 nucleotides agree with TRBD1. Germline trimming cut 5 bases from V and 2 bases from J; bases unmatched to any gene: 6. CDR3 length: 16 amino acids. CDR1 and CDR2 from the germline V gene are SGHAT and FQNNGV. The CDR3 spells CASSQTGTGGNQPQHF. The CDR3, as DNA: TGTGCCAGCAGCCAGACCGGGACAGGGGGCAATCAGCCCCAGCATTTT.

The chain recombines TRBV6-1 with TRBJ2-7; no reliable D call. Trimming removed 6 bases at V and 4 bases at J, with 13 bases between. The length of the CDR3 is 13 residues. The germline CDR1 and CDR2 sequences are MNHNS and SASEGT. CDR3 residues: CASRRTRKYEQYF. In DNA form, the CDR3 reads TGTGCCAGCAGGCGCACGAGGAAGTACGAGCAGTACTTC.

As for this clonotype: A single base separates this from a much larger clone, so it may be a read error. The J gene is TRBJ2-1, the V gene TRBV25-1, with 7 bases matching TRBD1. The CDR3 extends over 11 amino acids. Looked up from germline, CDR1 is MGHDK and CDR2 is SYGVNS. Trimming removed 3 bases from V and 16 bases from J; junction bases left unmatched: 6. CDR3 in amino acids: CASSDWDRRFF. CDR3 DNA: TGTGCCAGCAGTGACTGGGACAGACGATTCTTC.

V is TRBV20-1 and J is TRBJ2-1, with TRBD2 matching 10 bases. From germline, CDR1 is DFQATT and CDR2 SNEGSKA (reference sequence). The CDR3 loop spans 14 amino acids. V was pared by 1 base and J by 8 bases, with 5 bases of the junction left unmatched. DNA of the CDR3: TGCAGTGCTAGAGTAGCGGGAGGCCAATATGAGCAGTTCTTC. This codes for CSARVAGGQYEQFF.

This clonotype has only a few counts. The chain couples TRBV5-6 to TRBJ2-7; D possibly corresponds to TRBD2 (6 bases). The CDR3 loop spans 14 amino acids. Germline V gives CDR1 SGHDT, CDR2 YYEEEE. Trimming cost V 4 bases and J 2 bases, with 13 bases left between them. CDR3 amino acids: CASSITGDTYEQYF. CDR3 bases: TGTGCCAGCAGCATCACGGGAGACACCTACGAGCAGTACTTC.